This TCR beta chain is drawn from a study of T cells in Graves' hyperthyroidism and ophthalmopathy. Study-wide context: At initial diagnosis, before any treatment had begun, peripheral blood was obtained.

Clinicians diagnosed patients from clinical symptoms, serum thyroxine and TRAb, thyroid ultrasound and orbital computed tomography. Template material for amplifying TCR beta CDR3 regions consisted of RNA transcripts. The HTBI primer set drove a first-round RT-PCR of the TCR CDR3. TCRdb recomputed calls from the multiplex PCR reads with MiXCR, one row per CDR3 protein. The table lists around 300,000 distinct CDR3 sequences, roughly 19% of them singletons. This clonotype was counted ten times or more. V lost 0 bases and J lost 2; bases outside the gene matches: 14. This CDR3 spans 18 amino acids. Germline V gene lookup returns CDR1 GTSNPN and CDR2 SVGIG (reference sequence).

Sequencing was done on a sample of blood. This TCR derives from a man in his forties or fifties with Graves' ophthalmopathy. The chain joins TRBV30 to TRBJ2-3, with TRBD2 matching 7 bases. As DNA, the CDR3 is TGTGCCTGGAGTGTACTGGCCCTAGCGGACGACCTCACAGATACGCAGTATTTT. This codes for CAWSVLALADDLTDTQYF.